This entry concerns a single T cell receptor beta chain. Original handling: Reference gene primer amplification gave estimated nucleated cell counts. Sequencing was performed with immunoSEQ multiplex PCR; in TCRdb, only in-frame clones are kept and a portion is missing. V and J calls and clone size follow that table, whereas D and trimming were derived from the DNA. The sample includes about 200,000 clones, around 83% of them seen just once. The entry originates in a study of blood T cell repertoires in COVID-19. Turning to the study itself: Sites in the United States, Italy and Spain provided acute and convalescent COVID-19 samples. Sample material is recorded as cDNA or gDNA derived from T cells, B-cell-depleted T cells, or PBMCs.

CDR3 length equals 13 residues. After removal of 11 bases from V and 4 bases from J, the junction contained 9 bases not matched to a gene. CDR1 and CDR2 (germline): WNHNN, SYGVQD (reference sequence). The rearrangement joins TRBV10-1 to TRBJ2-3; TRBD2 matches at 7 bases. The source material was peripheral blood. This clonotype was obtained from a woman over 75 with acute or convalescent COVID-19. This chain's CDR3 is CAGGEGLSDTQYF. In nucleotides, the CDR3 is TGCGCCGGGGGGGAGGGCCTTTCAGATACGCAGTATTTT.